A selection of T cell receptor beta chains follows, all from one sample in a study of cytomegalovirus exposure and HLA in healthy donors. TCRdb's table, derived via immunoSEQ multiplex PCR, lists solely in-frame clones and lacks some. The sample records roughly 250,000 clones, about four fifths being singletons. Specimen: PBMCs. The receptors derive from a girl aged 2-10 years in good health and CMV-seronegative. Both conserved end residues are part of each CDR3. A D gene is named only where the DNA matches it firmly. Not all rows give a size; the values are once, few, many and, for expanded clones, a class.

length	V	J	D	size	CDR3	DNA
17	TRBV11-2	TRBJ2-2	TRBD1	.	CASSRGPGQTNTGELFF	TGTGCCAGCAGCAGGGGACCGGGACAGACGAACACCGGGGAGCTGTTTTTT
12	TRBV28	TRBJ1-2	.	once	CASTTTGYGYTF	TGTGCCAGCACTACTACAGGCTATGGCTACACCTTC
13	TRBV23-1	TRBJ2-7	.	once	CASSPEGAYEQYF	TGCGCCAGCAGTCCTGAAGGAGCCTACGAGCAGTACTTC
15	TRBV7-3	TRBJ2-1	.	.	CASSLGQGPYNEQFF	TGTGCCAGCAGCTTAGGGCAGGGTCCCTACAATGAGCAGTTCTTC
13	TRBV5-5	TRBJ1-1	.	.	CASSFSRGTRAFF	TGTGCCAGCAGCTTTTCTAGGGGGACGCGGGCTTTCTTT
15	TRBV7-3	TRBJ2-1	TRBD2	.	CANRKKASGRYEQFF	TGTGCCAACAGAAAGAAGGCTAGCGGGAGATATGAGCAGTTCTTC
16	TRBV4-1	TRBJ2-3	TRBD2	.	CASSYERDSSTDTQYF	TGCGCCAGCAGCTACGAGCGGGACTCTAGCACAGATACGCAGTATTTT
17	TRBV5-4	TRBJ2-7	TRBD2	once	CASSLALSGRAYYEQYF	TGTGCCAGCAGCTTGGCTCTTAGCGGGAGGGCCTACTACGAGCAGTACTTC
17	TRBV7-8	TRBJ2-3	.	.	CASRRKRGAVRGDTQYF	TGTGCCAGCAGACGCAAACGGGGGGCGGTTAGGGGAGATACGCAGTATTTT
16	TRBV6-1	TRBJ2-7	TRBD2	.	CASSDPSSGKTYEQYF	TGTGCCAGCAGTGATCCTAGTAGCGGGAAGACCTACGAGCAGTACTTC
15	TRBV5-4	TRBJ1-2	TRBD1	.	CASNFMDRGLGGYTF	TGTGCCAGCAACTTCATGGACAGGGGGCTGGGGGGCTACACCTTC
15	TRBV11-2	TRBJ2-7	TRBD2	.	CASSLGVAGGYEQYF	TGTGCCAGCAGCTTAGGGGTAGCGGGAGGATACGAGCAGTACTTC
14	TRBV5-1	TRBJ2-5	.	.	CASSFGGIMETQYF	TGCGCCAGCAGCTTCGGGGGAATAATGGAGACCCAGTACTTC
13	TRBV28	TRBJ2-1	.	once	CASSPGSYNEQFF	TGTGCCAGCAGTCCAGGCTCCTACAATGAGCAGTTCTTC
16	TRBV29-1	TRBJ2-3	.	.	CSVEGYARVSTDTQYF	TGCAGCGTTGAAGGTTATGCCAGGGTCAGCACAGATACGCAGTATTTT
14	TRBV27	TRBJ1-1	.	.	CASSRYRRDTEAFF	TGTGCCAGCAGCCGCTATCGTCGGGACACTGAAGCTTTCTTT
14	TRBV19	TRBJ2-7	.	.	CASSRTIEGYEQYF	TGTGCCAGTAGTCGGACAATCGAAGGGTACGAGCAGTACTTC
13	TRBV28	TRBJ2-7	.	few	CAGRVTGSYEQYF	TGTGCCGGCAGAGTAACAGGGTCCTACGAGCAGTACTTC
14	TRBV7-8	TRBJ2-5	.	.	CASSLGSGEETQYF	TGTGCCAGCAGCTTAGGATCGGGTGAGGAGACCCAGTACTTC
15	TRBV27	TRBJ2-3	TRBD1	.	CASSLRTGGADTQYF	TGTGCCAGCAGTTTAAGGACAGGGGGCGCAGATACGCAGTATTTT
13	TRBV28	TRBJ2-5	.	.	CASTAGGSQTQYF	TGTGCCAGCACGGCAGGGGGGAGCCAGACCCAGTACTTC
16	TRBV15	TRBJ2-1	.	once	CATSRGTSYMTDEQFF	TGTGCCACCAGCAGAGGTACTAGCTACATGACGGATGAGCAGTTCTTC
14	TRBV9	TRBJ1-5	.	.	CASSVGGYDQPQHF	TGTGCCAGCAGCGTAGGAGGGTACGATCAGCCCCAGCATTTT
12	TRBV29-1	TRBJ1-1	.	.	CSALKPNTEAFF	TGCAGCGCCCTGAAGCCGAACACTGAAGCTTTCTTT